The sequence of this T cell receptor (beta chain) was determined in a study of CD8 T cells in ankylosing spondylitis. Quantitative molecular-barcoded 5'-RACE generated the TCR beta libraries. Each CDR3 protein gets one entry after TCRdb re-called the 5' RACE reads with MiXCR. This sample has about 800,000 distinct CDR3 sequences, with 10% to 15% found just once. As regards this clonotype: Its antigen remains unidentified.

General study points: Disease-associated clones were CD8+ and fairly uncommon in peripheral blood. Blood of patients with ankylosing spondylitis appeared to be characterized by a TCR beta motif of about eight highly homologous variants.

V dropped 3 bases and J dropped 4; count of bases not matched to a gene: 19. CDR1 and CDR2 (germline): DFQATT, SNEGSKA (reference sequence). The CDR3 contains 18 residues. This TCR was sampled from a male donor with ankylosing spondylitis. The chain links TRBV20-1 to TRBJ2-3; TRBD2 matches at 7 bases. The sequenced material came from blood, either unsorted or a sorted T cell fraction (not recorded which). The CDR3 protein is CSASSRGRGNVRADTQYF. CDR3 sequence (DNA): TGCAGTGCTAGTTCGCGAGGGCGGGGGAACGTCAGGGCAGATACGCAGTATTTT.